These 15 T cell receptor beta chains were sequenced from one sample in a study of blood T cells in healthy people across ages. A sample-barcoded 5' primer and a J-beta primer mix were used in a second PCR of about 7 to 12 cycles. TCRdb redid the calling of the 5' RACE reads with MiXCR, one entry per CDR3 protein. The data contain about 400,000 distinct CDR3 sequences, roughly half of them singletons. The specimen was blood. The receptors derive from a man aged 55-75 years in good health.

As to this clonotype: This could be a read error, since a much larger clone is one nucleotide away. V is TRBV6-2 or TRBV6-3 and J is TRBJ2-2; the D gene is possibly TRBD2 (5 bases). Per the germline V gene, CDR1 is MNHEY and CDR2 is SVGEGT. The CDR3 contains 16 residues. The V gene lost 7 bases and the J gene lost 0 bases, with 15 bases spanning the gap. CDR3 DNA: TGTGCCAGCATCCCGGACGGGGATACGAACACCGGGGAGCTGTTTTTT. It yields the protein CASIPDGDTNTGELFF.

This sequence joins TRBV3-1 and TRBJ1-2; D unresolved. Per germline, CDR1 LGHDT and CDR2 YNNKEL (reference sequence). V lost 0 bases, J lost 9 bases, and 5 bases lay in between. The CDR3 totals 11 residues. The CDR3 is CASSQDFSYTF. The CDR3 bases are TGTGCCAGCAGCCAAGATTTTAGCTACACCTTC.

The genes are TRBV7-2 and TRBJ1-1; D remains ambiguous. This CDR3 is 13 amino acids long. Germline lookup yields CDR1 SGHTA and CDR2 FQGNSA. V was cut by 0 bases and J by 0 bases, with 2 bases left in between. DNA of the CDR3: TGTGCCAGCAGCTTAGCAATGAACACTGAAGCTTTCTTT. Amino acids: CASSLAMNTEAFF.

Of note for this clonotype: The junction and the germline gene differ at one end; a read error may be behind it. This chain uses TRBV7-8 with TRBJ2-7, with 11 nucleotides matching TRBD2. The CDR3 length is 18 residues. The V gene's germline CDR1 is SGHVS and CDR2 FQNEAQ. CDR3 coding DNA: TGTGCCAGCAGCTTAGGGCTAGCGGGGGGATCGTACCCATACGAGCAATACTTC. Amino acids: CASSLGLAGGSYPYEQYF.

This clonotype showed up just a few times. The J gene is TRBJ2-3, the V gene TRBV7-3, with a possible D match to TRBD1 (6 bases). Germline assignment: CDR1 SGHTA and CDR2 FQGTGA. There are 15 residues in the CDR3. V was pared by 0 bases and J by 1 base, with 8 bases between. CDR3: CASSLTGGGTDTQYF. The CDR3 DNA is TGTGCCAGCAGCTTAACTGGGGGCGGCACAGATACGCAGTATTTT. Looking up the rest from reference TRBV7-3 and TRBJ2-3 gives the full variable domain: GAGVSQTPSNKVTEKGKYVELRCDPISGHTALYWYRQSLGQGPEFLIYFQGTGAADDSGLPNDRFFAVRPEGSVSTLKIQRTERGDSAVYLCASSLTGGGTDTQYFGPGTRLTVL.

This clonotype was recorded at least ten times. The chain employs TRBV7-3 and TRBJ2-6; D unclear. In germline, CDR1 is SGHTA, CDR2 FQGTGA. This CDR3 is built from 15 residues. V lost 4 bases to trimming and J lost 0 bases, with 7 bases between them. The CDR3 protein is CASSSRSSGANVLTF. DNA for the CDR3: TGTGCCAGCAGCTCCCGGTCCTCTGGGGCCAACGTCCTGACTTTC. Looking up the rest from reference TRBV7-3 and TRBJ2-6 gives the full variable domain: GAGVSQTPSNKVTEKGKYVELRCDPISGHTALYWYRQSLGQGPEFLIYFQGTGAADDSGLPNDRFFAVRPEGSVSTLKIQRTERGDSAVYLCASSSRSSGANVLTFGAGSRLTVL.

The chain uses TRBV4-3 and TRBJ1-2; a possible D gene is TRBD1 (6 bases). Germline CDR1 and CDR2: LGHNA and YSLEER. The CDR3 consists of 17 residues. V was clipped by 0 bases and J by 7 bases, with 21 bases between them. The CDR3 spells CASSQDTGTPRGRGYTF. The CDR3 region has the DNA TGCGCCAGCAGCCAAGATACCGGGACACCCCGGGGTCGTGGCTACACCTTC.

The V and J genes are TRBV20-1 and TRBJ2-7, with D possibly matching TRBD2 (6 bases). The V and J ends lost 1 base and 3 bases respectively, with 10 bases between them. Germline assignment: CDR1 DFQATT and CDR2 SNEGSKA (reference sequence). This CDR3 has 13 residues. The CDR3 DNA reads TGCAGTGCTAGAGGGGGGGAGGACTACGAGCAGTACTTC. Translation: CSARGGEDYEQYF.

This clonotype showed up just once. This rearrangement joins TRBV10-3 to TRBJ2-1; the match to TRBD2 covers 9 bases. The CDR3 extends over 13 amino acids. Trimming at V came to 4 bases and at J to 10 bases, leaving 5 bases not matched to a gene. Germline V lookup: CDR1 ENHRY, CDR2 SYGVKD. The CDR3 nucleotides are TGTGCCATCAGTGTGCCTAGCGGGACCGAGCAGTTCTTC. Its translation: CAISVPSGTEQFF.

The V and J genes are TRBV28 and TRBJ2-7; D is ambiguous. The end of the DNA aligns better with TRBJ2-4, so the J call may be wrong. Germline-derived CDR1 and CDR2 are MDHEN and SYDVKM. This CDR3 spans 12 amino acids. The CDR3 DNA follows: TGTGCCAGCAGTGTAGAGCCTAACATTCAGTACTTC. Translation gives CASSVEPNIQYF.

Worth noting for this clonotype: The junction shows a germline mismatch at one end, possibly a read error. V is TRBV27 and J is TRBJ2-7; D is uncertain. The V gene's germline CDR1 is MNHEY and CDR2 SMNVEV (reference sequence). The CDR3 runs 15 residues. The CDR3 is CASSSTSTIGYEQYF. The CDR3 DNA sequence: TGTGCCAGCAGTTCGACTTCTACTATAGGCTACGAGCAGTACTTT.

The J gene is TRBJ1-1, the V gene TRBV15; D might be TRBD1 (6 bases). The CDR3 covers 15 residues. In germline, CDR1 is LNHNV, CDR2 YYDKDF (reference sequence). V was pared by 0 bases and J by 4 bases, with 12 bases between. CDR3 coding DNA: TGTGCCACCAGCAGAGATCAGGGGAGGGGCACTGAAGCTTTCTTT. Translated, it gives CATSRDQGRGTEAFF.

This chain joins TRBV6-2 or TRBV6-3 and TRBJ2-1; 10 positions agree with TRBD2. Trimming removed 6 bases from V and 7 bases from J; junction bases left unmatched: 12. The CDR3 extends over 16 amino acids. Germline lookup yields CDR1 MNHEY and CDR2 SVGEGT. CDR3 DNA: TGTGCCAGCAGAAGGATCTTAGCGGGAGGTAATAATGAGCAGTTCTTC. It translates to CASRRILAGGNNEQFF.

For this clonotype: One end of the junction does not line up with germline, which may come from a read error. This sequence joins TRBV6-6 and TRBJ2-7; a possible D gene is TRBD1 (5 bases). The CDR3 has 14 amino acids. Germline V CDR1 and CDR2: MNHNY, SVGAGI (reference sequence). The CDR3 region is CACSYLGRVYEQYF. Here the CDR3 DNA reads TGTGCCTGCAGTTACTTGGGCAGGGTGTACGAGCAGTACTTC.

This clonotype was seen only once. The CDR3 protein is CASSLSVGEQYF. CDR3 DNA: TGTGCCAGCAGTTTATCAGTGGGCGAGCAGTACTTC. The chain links TRBV12-3 or TRBV12-4 to TRBJ2-7; D unresolved. The CDR3 is made up of 12 amino acids. V dropped 2 bases and J dropped 6 bases, with 8 bases sitting between them.